There are many counts of the clone carrying this T cell receptor beta chain. The target antigen is unknown. The data stem from a study of CD8 T cells in ankylosing spondylitis. Quantitative 5'-RACE was performed with molecular barcodes, and it yielded the TCR beta libraries. TCRdb processed the 5' RACE reads anew with MiXCR; each CDR3 protein has one entry. The sample has about 240,000 distinct CDR3 sequences, over 9.5% seen once; the top ten hold 2.6%. Study-wide points: As reported, disease-linked clones showed significant enrichment in matched ankylosing spondylitis synovial fluid.

This clonotype was obtained from a male donor with ankylosing spondylitis or in good health (not recorded which). Sequenced sample: blood, either unsorted or a sorted T cell fraction (not recorded which).

Here the CDR3 reads CASREGPGGGYTF. Written as DNA, the CDR3 is TGTGCCAGCAGGGAGGGTCCGGGCGGTGGCTACACCTTC. The rearrangement uses TRBV12-3 or TRBV12-4 and TRBJ1-2; no clear D gene. This CDR3 has 13 amino acids. The V end was cut by 6 bases, the J end by 7 bases, with 15 bases between.